The clone carrying this T cell receptor beta chain was seen a handful of times. Its target is not known. This record comes from a study of T cells in Graves' hyperthyroidism and ophthalmopathy. The wider study: Prior to any treatment, at the point of initial diagnosis, peripheral blood was collected.

Study conclusions and caveats: Expanded thyroid clonotypes (above 0.001) were mostly also found in blood. With a median lead of approximately 6.4 months before onset, the model predicted ophthalmopathy. Ophthalmopathy stood apart from stable hyperthyroidism in a 13 V-J model.

The CDR3 consists of 13 residues. After removal of 4 bases from V and 7 bases from J, the junction contained 3 bases not matched to a gene. Germline CDR1 and CDR2: LNHDA and SQIVND (reference sequence). Researchers amplified the TCR beta CDR3 regions from RNA transcripts. When the TCR CDR3 underwent first-round RT-PCR, the HTBI primer set was used. A single record per CDR3 protein comes from TCRdb applying MiXCR to the multiplex PCR reads. The sample shows about 640,000 distinct CDR3 sequences, about 15% of them seen only once. What was sequenced was blood. The chain recombines TRBV19 with TRBJ2-5; TRBD1 agrees at 10 bases. This receptor was taken from a woman aged 50 to 60 with Graves' ophthalmopathy. In DNA form, the CDR3 reads TGTGCCAGTAGTACAGGGACAGGGGTGACCCAGTACTTC. Translating it yields CASSTGTGVTQYF.